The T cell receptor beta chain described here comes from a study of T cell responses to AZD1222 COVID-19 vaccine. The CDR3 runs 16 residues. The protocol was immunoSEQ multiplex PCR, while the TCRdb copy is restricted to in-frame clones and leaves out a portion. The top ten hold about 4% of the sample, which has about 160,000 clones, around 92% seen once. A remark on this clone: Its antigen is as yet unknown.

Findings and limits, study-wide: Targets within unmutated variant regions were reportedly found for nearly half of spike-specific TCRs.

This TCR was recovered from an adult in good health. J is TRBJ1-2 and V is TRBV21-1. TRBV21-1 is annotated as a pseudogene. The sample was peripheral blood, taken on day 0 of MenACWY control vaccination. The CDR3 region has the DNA TGTGCCAGCCTCGGGGGTCAGGGGACTTCTAACTATGGCTACACCTTC. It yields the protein CASLGGQGTSNYGYTF.